The 7 T cell receptor beta chains in this list originate from one sample, sequenced in a study of vaccination effects on CD4 cells after COVID-19. Antigen-specific CD4+ T cells were first expanded with viral peptide pools by the ViraFEST assay and only then sequenced. Researchers isolated CD4+ T cells once ten to eleven days of culture had elapsed. Each person got two doses of an mRNA SARS-CoV-2 vaccine, BNT162b2 or mRNA-1273. These TCRs are of unknown antigen specificity. Some clones are missing from TCRdb's copy, which holds only in-frame ones; the method was immunoSEQ multiplex PCR. The repertoire includes some 70,000 clones, 81% of them detected once, and 0.95% to 1.5% sits in the top ten. The starting material was CD4+ T cells from PBMCs cultured with HCoV-229E spike peptides, obtained after COVID-19 vaccination. The receptors stem from a human donor who received a COVID-19 vaccine.

The V call is TRBV24-1, the J call TRBJ2-7; 8 bases align to TRBD1. CDR3 length equals 16 residues. Germline V gene data show CDR1 as KGHDR and CDR2 as SFDVKD. Unmatched junction bases numbered 11, after V lost 5 bases and J lost 3 bases. CDR3 in amino acids: CATSVPGQGKYYEQYV. Written as DNA, the CDR3 is TGTGCCACCAGTGTTCCTGGACAGGGAAAATACTACGAGCAGTACGTC.

This clone ranks as medium-sized. The chain employs TRBV3-1 (or the pseudogene TRBV3-2) and TRBJ2-5, with TRBD2 matching 12 bases. Germline CDR1 reads LGHDT; CDR2 reads YNNKEL (reference sequence). With V trimmed by 3 bases and J by 1 base, 3 bases remained unmatched. This CDR3 is built from 16 residues. As DNA, the CDR3 is TGTGCCAGCAGCCACCCTAGCGGGGGGGCCCAAGAGACCCAGTACTTC. This sequence encodes CASSHPSGGAQETQYF.

V usage is TRBV10-2 and J usage is TRBJ1-1; D possibly corresponds to TRBD1 (5 bases). The V gene lost 8 bases and the J gene lost 4 bases, with 20 bases spanning the gap. The CDR3 is 15 residues long. The germline CDR1 and CDR2 sequences are WSHSY and SAAADI. The CDR3 region has the DNA TGCGCCAGCTCCCTTTCTCAGGGAGTTGGCACTGAAGCTTTCTTT. Amino acid sequence: CASSLSQGVGTEAFF.

The genes are TRBV4-3 and TRBJ1-5; unclear D gene. The V end lost 3 bases, the J end lost 4 bases, and 13 bases lay between the germline ends. CDR1 is LGHNA and CDR2 is YSLEER in the germline V gene. The CDR3 runs to 15 residues. CDR3 sequence (DNA): TGCGCCAGCAGCCAGGAGTTACTCCCTAATCAGCCCCAGCATTTT. This codes for CASSQELLPNQPQHF.

This chain connects TRBV5-1 to TRBJ1-1; 11 bases match TRBD1. CDR3 size: 15 residues. The germline gives CDR1 SGHRS, CDR2 YFSETQ. With 4 bases clipped from V and 1 base from J, the junction kept 3 bases outside the gene matches. The CDR3 here is CASSRGTGGNTEAFF. CDR3 DNA: TGCGCCAGCAGCAGGGGGACAGGGGGGAACACTGAAGCTTTCTTT.

The genes are TRBV10-3 and TRBJ1-6; TRBD1 might be the D (5 bases). Germline V gene lookup returns CDR1 ENHRY and CDR2 SYGVKD. The CDR3 spans 15 residues. The V end was cut by 6 bases, the J end by 2 bases, with 11 bases between. CDR3 loop: CAISNRDPYNSPLHF. DNA for the CDR3: TGTGCCATCAGCAACCGGGACCCCTATAATTCACCCCTCCACTTT.

The table lists this clone with a few counts. The chain uses TRBV6-2 or TRBV6-3 and TRBJ2-3; no clear D. Trimming took 2 bases from V and 4 from J, leaving 4 bases between them. This CDR3 is built from 12 residues. Germline assignment: CDR1 MNHEY and CDR2 SVGEGT. The CDR3: CASSYGPDTQYF. Here the CDR3 DNA reads TGTGCCAGCAGTTACGGCCCAGATACGCAGTATTTT.